These 19 T cell receptor beta chains share one sample of origin, sequenced in a study of Ad26.COV2.S vaccination and SARS-CoV-2 variants (TCRdb year 2021). The treatment or condition label on this specimen signifies: 15 to 20 received Ad26.COV2.S at low or high dose, single or two shots; roughly five received placebo; per-sample allocation not given. For vaccine and placebo recipients, the sequenced repertoires came from samples collected on day 63 after the first injection. Libraries were constructed by the immunoSEQ multiplex PCR assay. Imported from immuneACCESS, the table was reduced by TCRdb to in-frame sequences with V and J called. These copies leave out some clones; in studies compared against another copy, an unresolved V gene accounts for under half, and the cause of the remainder is not known. This sample has roughly 250,000 clones in its table, and around 88% of those were observed once. Less than 3% of the sample is held by the ten biggest clonotypes.

The sequencing used peripheral blood, collected in a trial of Ad26.COV2.S vaccine versus placebo. Source of these receptors: a person between 18 and 65 years old who received the Ad26.COV2.S COVID-19 vaccine or a placebo.

This clone showed up just once. The chain carries TRBV10-2 and TRBJ2-7, with D perhaps matching TRBD1 (5 bases). This CDR3 region has 12 residues. The germline V gene has CDR1 WSHSY and CDR2 SAAADI. The germline V and J ends were trimmed by 7 bases and 0 bases, with 7 bases remaining between them. The CDR3 spells CASKDSSYEQYV. CDR3 in DNA: TGCGCCAGCAAAGACAGCTCCTACGAGCAGTACGTC.

Note on this clone: Other DNA variants within this sample encode the same CDR3. The chain joins TRBV6-5 to TRBJ2-3, with D possibly being TRBD2 (5 bases). V was pared by 5 bases and J by 2 bases, with 11 bases between. The CDR3 runs to 14 residues. Germline V gives CDR1 MNHEY, CDR2 SVGAGI. CDR3 in amino acids: CASSLRGSTDTQYF. The CDR3 DNA follows: TGTGCCAGCAGTCTACGGGGTTCCACAGATACGCAGTATTTT.

CDR3 in DNA: TGTGCCACTTTGGACAGGTTTGGCACAGATACGCAGTATTTT. Translating it yields CATLDRFGTDTQYF. V usage is TRBV19 and J usage is TRBJ2-3, with 7 bases fitting TRBD1. V lost 10 bases to trimming and J lost 1 base; unmatched junction nucleotides: 8. From germline, CDR1 is LNHDA and CDR2 SQIVND (reference sequence). The CDR3 has 14 amino acids.

On this clone itself: The sample carries other DNA sequences with the same CDR3. The rearrangement uses TRBV28 and TRBJ1-6; D is uncertain. From germline, CDR1 is MDHEN and CDR2 SYDVKM. There are 12 residues in the CDR3. V lost 3 bases and J lost 7, with 4 bases in between. CDR3 sequence reads: CASSFRNSPLHF. The CDR3 DNA follows: TGTGCCAGCAGTTTCCGAAATTCACCCCTCCACTTT.

This clone was counted between two and nine times. The rearrangement links TRBV6-4 to TRBJ2-3; 13 bases align to TRBD2. CDR3 size: 15 residues. V shed 3 bases, J shed 5 bases, and the junction held 2 bases outside the gene matches. Germline values: CDR1 MRHNA, CDR2 SNTAGT. As DNA, the CDR3 is TGTGCCAGCAGTGAACGACTAGCGGGAGGAGATACGCAGTATTTT. Translating gives CASSERLAGGDTQYF.

The V gene is TRBV29-1, the J gene TRBJ2-2; 7 nucleotides agree with TRBD2. Trimming removed 5 bases from V and 1 base from J; junction bases left unmatched: 4. Germline CDR1 SQVTM, CDR2 ANQGSEA. The CDR3 is 14 residues long. Here the CDR3 DNA reads TGCAGCGTTCGCCGGGAGGAGAACACCGGGGAGCTGTTTTTT. Translating it yields CSVRREENTGELFF.

The chain is built from TRBV9 and TRBJ2-5; maybe TRBD2 (6 bases). The germline V gene has CDR1 SGDLS and CDR2 YYNGEE. The CDR3 is 17 amino acids. Trimming removed 4 bases at V and 2 bases at J, with 21 bases between. In DNA, the CDR3 is TGTGCCAGCAGCCCAAAAGCCCGTGTTAGCGGACAAGAGACCCAGTACTTC. It yields the protein CASSPKARVSGQETQYF.

This chain uses TRBV7-2 with TRBJ2-5; TRBD1 agrees at 9 bases. The V gene end was trimmed by 5 bases and the J gene end by 4 bases; junction bases not matched to a gene: 5. Germline V lookup: CDR1 SGHTA, CDR2 FQGNSA. This CDR3 is built from 14 residues. The CDR3 region has the DNA TGTGCCAGCAGCGATCGACAGGGGGGAGAGACCCAGTACTTC. Translated: CASSDRQGGETQYF.

The chain's CDR3 is CASSPGRFVRSYNEQFF. The CDR3 DNA reads as TGTGCCAGCAGCCCCGGTAGGTTCGTTCGGTCCTACAATGAGCAGTTCTTC. The chain has TRBV5-5 and TRBJ2-1; D uncertain. This CDR3 contains 17 residues. With 4 bases removed from V and 1 base from J, the gap between germline ends came to 18 bases. CDR1 is SGHKS and CDR2 is YYEKEE in the germline V gene (reference sequence).

V gene TRBV6-4 combines with J gene TRBJ1-6; D unclear. V gave up 6 bases and J gave up 7 bases, with 10 bases separating them. This CDR3 spans 13 amino acids. Germline V CDR1 and CDR2: MRHNA, SNTAGT. CDR3 residues: CASRGSGNSPLHF. CDR3 sequence (DNA): TGTGCCAGCAGGGGCTCTGGGAATTCACCCCTCCACTTT.

This chain uses TRBV6-6 with TRBJ2-2, with TRBD1 matching over 7 bases. CDR1 MNHNY and CDR2 SVGAGI come from the germline V gene (reference sequence). V was pared by 9 bases and J by 1 base, with 8 bases of the junction left unmatched. The CDR3 covers 15 residues. This chain's CDR3 is CASHVDRMNTGELFF. The CDR3, as DNA: TGTGCCAGTCATGTGGACAGGATGAACACCGGGGAGCTGTTTTTT.

This clone has a single count. J is TRBJ1-1 and V is TRBV7-9; D call uncertain. CDR3 length equals 14 residues. The germline V gene encodes CDR1 SEHNR and CDR2 FQNEAQ (reference sequence). V was trimmed by 1 base and J by 0 bases, leaving 6 bases between them. This CDR3 reads CASSLVTLNTEAFF. CDR3 nucleotides: TGTGCCAGCAGCTTAGTGACCCTGAACACTGAAGCTTTCTTT.

The J gene is TRBJ1-5, the V gene TRBV6-5; 7 nucleotides match TRBD1. With 4 bases clipped from V and 1 base from J, the junction kept 4 bases outside the gene matches. The CDR3 is 15 residues long. Germline V gives CDR1 MNHEY, CDR2 SVGAGI. CDR3: CASSSEQGSNQPQHF. The DNA for the CDR3 is TGTGCCAGCAGTTCGGAACAGGGGAGCAATCAGCCCCAGCATTTT.

The CDR3 is CASSSPSGALPTDTQYF. CDR3 nucleotide sequence: TGTGCCAGCAGCTCTCCCAGCGGGGCGCTACCCACAGATACGCAGTATTTT. The rearrangement uses TRBV7-6 and TRBJ2-3; 7 bases match TRBD2. Unmatched junction bases numbered 12, after V lost 4 bases and J lost 2 bases. The CDR3 runs to 17 residues. Per the germline V gene, CDR1 is SGHVS and CDR2 is FNYEAQ.

This sequence joins TRBV7-2 and TRBJ1-1, with 8 positions matching TRBD1. Germline CDR1 and CDR2: SGHTA and FQGNSA. This CDR3 spans 15 amino acids. With 3 bases clipped from V and 0 bases from J, the junction kept 3 bases outside the gene matches. This CDR3 is CASSFWTGMNTEAFF. The CDR3 coding sequence is TGTGCCAGCAGCTTCTGGACAGGGATGAACACTGAAGCTTTCTTT.

The chain employs TRBV7-2 and TRBJ1-6; D call uncertain. Trimming shortened V by 5 bases and J by 8 bases, and 25 bases separated the two germline ends. The CDR3 totals 18 residues. CDR1 is SGHTA and CDR2 is FQGNSA in the germline V gene. The CDR3 sequence: CASSITVAQAGVHSPLHF. CDR3 nucleotides: TGTGCCAGCAGCATCACAGTTGCTCAGGCTGGGGTTCATTCACCCCTCCACTTT.

This rearrangement joins TRBV7-9 to TRBJ1-1; D not certain. V was cut by 2 bases and J by 6 bases, with 7 bases left in between. Germline CDR1 reads SEHNR; CDR2 reads FQNEAQ (reference sequence). This CDR3 contains 12 residues. CDR3: CASSLPFSEAFF. Written as DNA, the CDR3 is TGTGCCAGCAGCTTACCGTTTTCTGAAGCTTTCTTT.

The CDR3 region is CASSPTDRAEQFF. The CDR3 DNA sequence: TGTGCCAGCAGTCCGACAGACAGGGCCGAGCAGTTCTTC. The chain joins TRBV6-5 to TRBJ2-1; 7 bases match TRBD1. This CDR3 spans 13 amino acids. The junction had 8 bases not matched to a gene; V was cut back by 5 bases and J by 10 bases. Germline V lookup: CDR1 MNHEY, CDR2 SVGAGI.

This chain links TRBV7-9 with TRBJ1-6; unclear D gene. CDR3 length equals 16 residues. The germline V gene encodes CDR1 SEHNR and CDR2 FQNEAQ (reference sequence). V dropped 4 bases and J dropped 3 bases, with 13 bases sitting between them. The CDR3 sequence is CASSYGLTNYNSPLHF. The CDR3 bases are TGTGCCAGCAGCTACGGTCTGACAAACTATAATTCACCCCTCCACTTT. Full variable domain (missing parts from reference TRBV7-9 and TRBJ1-6): DTGVSQNPRHKITKRGQNVTFRCDPISEHNRLYWYRQTLGQGPEFLTYFQNEAQLEKSRLLSDRFSAERPKGSFSTLEIQRTEQGDSAMYLCASSYGLTNYNSPLHFGNGTRLTVT.